These 23 T cell receptor beta chains were sequenced from one sample in a study of cytomegalovirus exposure and HLA in healthy donors. The PCR contained 60 Vbeta and 13 Jbeta primers. Generated by immunoSEQ multiplex PCR, the TCRdb table keeps only in-frame clones and is missing some. The sample has about 130,000 clones, around three quarters seen once; the top ten hold 1%. Sequencing input: PBMCs. The source of these receptors is a middle-aged man in good health and CMV-seronegative.

The chain carries TRBV7-7 and TRBJ2-2; possibly TRBD2 for D (6 bases). Looked up from germline, CDR1 is SSHAT and CDR2 is FNYEAQ (reference sequence). The V and J ends lost 5 bases and 0 bases respectively, with 13 bases between them. This CDR3 contains 16 residues. For the CDR3, the DNA is TGTGCCAGCAGCCCCGGAGGGTATTCGAACACCGGGGAGCTGTTTTTT. This sequence encodes CASSPGGYSNTGELFF.

V is TRBV4-1 and J is TRBJ1-6; the match to TRBD1 covers 8 bases. Looked up from germline, CDR1 is MGHRA and CDR2 is YSYEKL. With V trimmed by 3 bases and J by 0 bases, 4 bases remained unmatched. The CDR3 is 17 amino acids. CDR3 in DNA: TGCGCCAGCAGCCATGCTACAGGGGGCTCCTATAATTCACCCCTCCACTTT. Translating gives CASSHATGGSYNSPLHF.

This clone has a handful of counts. The chain links TRBV6-5 to TRBJ1-1, with D unclear. The V and J ends lost 10 bases and 1 base respectively, with 13 bases between them. CDR1 and CDR2 (germline): MNHEY, SVGAGI. This CDR3 comprises 13 residues. DNA for the CDR3: TGTGCCACGAGGAGGTCTAGGAACACTGAAGCTTTCTTT. Protein: CATRRSRNTEAFF.

The J gene is TRBJ2-3, the V gene TRBV5-1; 9 bases are shared with TRBD2. Germline V gene lookup returns CDR1 SGHRS and CDR2 YFSETQ. Unmatched junction bases numbered 8, after V lost 0 bases and J lost 6 bases. The CDR3 is made up of 16 amino acids. The CDR3 DNA is TGCGCCAGCAGCTTGGACGCGGGAGGGGCTGGTGATACGCAGTATTTT. This translates into CASSLDAGGAGDTQYF.

The CDR3 loop is CAISESRGFTDTQYF. The CDR3, as DNA: TGTGCCATCAGTGAGTCTAGGGGGTTCACGGATACGCAGTATTTT. The chain recombines TRBV10-3 with TRBJ2-3; D possibly corresponds to TRBD1 (6 bases). Germline values: CDR1 ENHRY, CDR2 SYGVKD. This CDR3 is 15 amino acids long. Between the trimmed V and J ends, which lost 0 bases and 6 bases, there was a span of 13 bases.

For the CDR3, the DNA is TGTGCCAGCAGCCCCGGGGGCGAGCAGTACTTC. It is translated as CASSPGGEQYF. This rearrangement joins TRBV5-4 to TRBJ2-7; D might be TRBD2 (6 bases). This CDR3 region has 11 residues. V shed 4 bases and J shed 6 bases, with 8 bases lying between them. Germline lookup yields CDR1 SGHNT and CDR2 YYREEE (reference sequence).

The rearrangement joins TRBV2 to TRBJ2-7, with TRBD1 matching 9 bases. There are 14 residues in the CDR3. Germline V lookup: CDR1 SNHLY, CDR2 FYNNEI. V was pared by 5 bases and J by 6 bases, with 8 bases of the junction left unmatched. This chain's CDR3 is CASSQTGQGPEQYF. The CDR3 region has the DNA TGTGCCAGCAGTCAAACGGGACAGGGTCCCGAGCAGTACTTC. Together with reference TRBV2 and TRBJ2-7, the CDR3 gives the full variable domain: EPEVTQTPSHQVTQMGQEVILRCVPISNHLYFYWYRQILGQKVEFLVSFYNNEISEKSEIFDDQFSVERPDGSNFTLKIRSTKLEDSAMYFCASSQTGQGPEQYFGPGTRLTVT.

This chain links TRBV10-3 with TRBJ2-7, with TRBD1 identical over 9 bases. The CDR3 length is 14 residues. J lost 3 bases, V lost 5 bases, and 5 bases had no gene match. The V gene's germline CDR1 is ENHRY and CDR2 SYGVKD. CDR3 bases: TGTGCCATCAGTAGACAGGGGGAAGGCTACGAGCAGTACTTC. This translates into CAISRQGEGYEQYF.

This clone was seen only once. The chain has TRBV6-4 and TRBJ1-2; D is unresolved. Germline assignment: CDR1 MRHNA and CDR2 SNTAGT. The V gene lost 6 bases and the J gene lost 4 bases, with 9 bases spanning the gap. The CDR3 sequence is 12 residues long. The CDR3 sequence is CASRGEGYGYTF. CDR3 nucleotide sequence: TGTGCCAGCAGGGGAGAGGGCTATGGCTACACCTTC.

In its sample, this clone was seen once. This rearrangement joins TRBV19 to TRBJ1-1, with 7 bases fitting TRBD1. Germline assignment: CDR1 LNHDA and CDR2 SQIVND (reference sequence). The J segment lost 5 bases and the V segment lost 6 bases, leaving 9 bases of the junction unmatched. This CDR3 comprises 14 residues. The CDR3 nucleotides read TGTGCCAGTAGCCCGGTGGCAGGGGGGACTGAAGCTTTCTTT. It is translated as CASSPVAGGTEAFF.

The chain combines TRBV5-8 with TRBJ2-6; the match to TRBD1 covers 8 bases. Trimming removed 4 bases from V and 2 bases from J; junction bases left unmatched: 5. The CDR3 spans 16 residues. CDR1 is SGHTS and CDR2 is YDEGEE in the germline V gene. The chain's CDR3 is CASSDDRGTGANVLTF. The DNA of the CDR3 is TGTGCCAGCAGCGACGACAGGGGTACTGGGGCCAACGTCCTGACTTTC. Full variable domain (remainder filled in from reference TRBV5-8 and TRBJ2-6): EAGVTQSPTHLIKTRGQQATLRCSPISGHTSVYWYQQALGLGLQFLLWYDEGEERNRGNFPPRFSGRQFPNYSSELNVNALELEDSALYLCASSDDRGTGANVLTFGAGSRLTVL.

The chain is built from TRBV29-1 and TRBJ2-7; no reliable D call. The CDR3 length is 12 residues. Germline V gene lookup returns CDR1 SQVTM and CDR2 ANQGSEA. V was pared by 4 bases and J by 3 bases, with 10 bases between. CDR3 sequence (DNA): TGCAGCGTTGTTGTACAGTTCTACGAGCAGTACTTC. As protein: CSVVVQFYEQYF.

This chain connects TRBV5-1 to TRBJ1-6; 10 bases fit TRBD1. Germline CDR1 and CDR2: SGHRS and YFSETQ. The CDR3 is 15 residues long. The junction had 6 bases not matched to a gene; V was cut back by 5 bases and J by 7 bases. CDR3 in amino acids: CASSDGQGVNSPLHF. In DNA form, the CDR3 reads TGCGCCAGCAGTGACGGACAGGGGGTCAATTCACCCCTCCACTTT.

V usage is TRBV5-4 and J usage is TRBJ2-2; tentative D call: TRBD2 (7 bases). Germline V gene data show CDR1 as SGHNT and CDR2 as YYREEE (reference sequence). V was clipped by 4 bases and J by 4 bases, with 17 bases between them. CDR3 size: 16 residues. The CDR3 DNA reads TGTGCCAGCAGCCACCTAGGGGGGGGGACCACCGGGGAGCTGTTTTTT. Protein: CASSHLGGGTTGELFF. Variable domain in full (rest from reference TRBV5-4 and TRBJ2-2): ETGVTQSPTHLIKTRGQQVTLRCSSQSGHNTVSWYQQALGQGPQFIFQYYREEENGRGNFPPRFSGLQFPNYSSELNVNALELDDSALYLCASSHLGGGTTGELFFGEGSRLTVL.

The chain links TRBV6-6 to TRBJ1-5, with 9 bases identical to TRBD1. The CDR3 contains 16 residues. V trimming: 0 bases; J trimming: 6 bases; junction bases outside the gene matches: 6. Germline V gene lookup returns CDR1 MNHNY and CDR2 SVGAGI (reference sequence). The chain's CDR3 is CASSYSSQGAGQPQHF. The CDR3 DNA reads TGTGCCAGCAGTTACTCTTCACAGGGGGCAGGTCAGCCCCAGCATTTT.

This clone has more than one count but fewer than ten. This chain uses TRBV6-6 with TRBJ2-2; D possibly corresponds to TRBD2 (7 bases). V shed 0 bases and J shed 5 bases, with 13 bases lying between them. The CDR3 is made up of 16 amino acids. The germline gives CDR1 MNHNY, CDR2 SVGAGI (reference sequence). CDR3 in amino acids: CASSYSGRGRTGELFF. The DNA of the CDR3 is TGTGCCAGCAGTTACTCTGGGAGGGGGAGGACCGGGGAGCTGTTTTTT.

The chain is built from TRBV5-1 and TRBJ1-2; 7 nucleotides align to TRBD1. This CDR3 region has 14 residues. Germline lookup yields CDR1 SGHRS and CDR2 YFSETQ. Trimming removed 4 bases from V and 4 bases from J; junction bases left unmatched: 7. DNA of the CDR3: TGCGCCAGCAGCAGTGGGACAGCAGCCTATGGCTACACCTTC. Its translation is CASSSGTAAYGYTF.

This chain uses TRBV2 with TRBJ2-7, with D possibly being TRBD1 (5 bases). Germline V gives CDR1 SNHLY, CDR2 FYNNEI. V lost 8 bases, J lost 4 bases, and 12 bases lay in between. CDR3 size: 12 residues. CDR3: CASRRSGYEQYF. The CDR3 nucleotides read TGTGCCAGCCGACGATCAGGGTACGAGCAGTACTTC. Drawing the rest from reference TRBV2 and TRBJ2-7, the complete variable domain is EPEVTQTPSHQVTQMGQEVILRCVPISNHLYFYWYRQILGQKVEFLVSFYNNEISEKSEIFDDQFSVERPDGSNFTLKIRSTKLEDSAMYFCASRRSGYEQYFGPGTRLTVT.

V gene TRBV18 combines with J gene TRBJ1-1; unclear D gene. Germline V gene data show CDR1 as KGHSH and CDR2 as LQKENI. The V gene lost 2 bases and the J gene lost 6 bases, with 13 bases spanning the gap. CDR3 size: 14 residues. The CDR3 loop reads CASSPATMEAEAFF. The CDR3 DNA reads TGTGCCAGCTCACCAGCGACAATGGAGGCTGAAGCTTTCTTT.

This clone has a handful of counts. The V call is TRBV6-1, the J call TRBJ1-5; D remains unclear. This CDR3 is 13 amino acids long. Trimming took 2 bases from V and 6 from J, leaving 8 bases between them. Germline V gene lookup returns CDR1 MNHNS and CDR2 SASEGT. The CDR3 here is CASSEQVRQPQHF. As DNA, the CDR3 is TGTGCCAGCAGTGAACAGGTTCGTCAGCCCCAGCATTTT.

The chain couples TRBV7-4 to TRBJ2-1; possibly TRBD1 for D (6 bases). Trimming cost V 7 bases and J 0 bases, with 16 bases left between them. The V gene's germline CDR1 is SGHVT and CDR2 SQSDAQ. The CDR3 loop spans 16 amino acids. The CDR3 region has the DNA TGTGCCAGCACCCCAGGGGCCCCAAACTCCTACAATGAGCAGTTCTTC. Translation gives CASTPGAPNSYNEQFF. The whole variable domain, remainder taken from reference TRBV7-4 and TRBJ2-1, is GAGVSQSPRYKVAKRGRDVALRCDSISGHVTLYWYRQTLGQGSEVLTYSQSDAQRDKSGRPSGRFSAERPERSVSTLKIQRTEQGDSAVYLCASTPGAPNSYNEQFFGPGTRLTVL.

A remark on this clone: The sample holds other DNA sequences that translate to the same CDR3. The CDR3 region is CASSPGQGGQPQHF. CDR3 in DNA: TGTGCCAGCAGCCCGGGACAGGGGGGACAGCCCCAGCATTTT. This chain uses TRBV2 with TRBJ1-5; TRBD1 aligns across 11 bases. V shed 6 bases, J shed 7 bases, and the junction held 5 bases outside the gene matches. Germline values: CDR1 SNHLY, CDR2 FYNNEI. CDR3 length: 14 amino acids.

The chain uses TRBV28 and TRBJ2-7, with D perhaps matching TRBD2 (6 bases). This CDR3 region has 14 residues. V lost 6 bases, J lost 3 bases, and 15 bases lay in between. Germline assignment: CDR1 MDHEN and CDR2 SYDVKM. CDR3 bases: TGTGCCAGCAGAATCCCGGGACTCAGCTACGAGCAGTACTTC. Translating gives CASRIPGLSYEQYF.